One and the same sample provided the 30 T cell receptor beta chains below, sequenced in a study of technical replicates of blood from a handful of donors. Repertoires were generated with immunoSEQ multiplex PCR, while TCRdb's copy carries only in-frame clones and drops some. The sample has some 82,000 clones, roughly 97% seen once. Input material: T cells isolated from PBMCs. These receptors were taken from a human donor in good health.

This sequence joins TRBV4-2 and TRBJ2-1; the match to TRBD2 covers 8 bases. CDR3 length: 15 residues. Germline CDR1 is LGHNA and CDR2 is YNFKEQ. V lost 4 bases, J lost 8 bases, and 10 bases stayed unmatched. The CDR3 here is CASSPLGTSNYEQFF. CDR3 coding DNA: TGTGCCAGCAGCCCCCTAGGGACTAGTAACTATGAGCAGTTCTTC.

CDR3 DNA: TGTGCTAGTGGTTGGACTAACACTGAAGCTTTCTTT. It codes for CASGWTNTEAFF. The V and J genes are TRBV12-5 and TRBJ1-1, with D uncertain. CDR1 is LGHNT and CDR2 is FRNRAP in the germline V gene. Trimming took off 4 bases at V and 2 bases at J, with 5 bases between the two ends. CDR3 size: 12 residues.

In this sample, this clone turned up once. The rearrangement links TRBV19 to TRBJ2-1; 10 bases align to TRBD2. CDR1 is LNHDA and CDR2 is SQIVND in the germline V gene (reference sequence). The CDR3 totals 16 residues. V was clipped by 3 bases and J by 4 bases; unmatched bases: 6. This chain's CDR3 is CASSMAGTSVYNEQFF. DNA for the CDR3: TGTGCCAGTAGTATGGCCGGGACTAGCGTATACAATGAGCAGTTCTTC.

This clone occurred once. The chain combines TRBV5-8 with TRBJ2-7, with 7 positions matching TRBD1. V was pared by 2 bases and J by 0 bases, with 8 bases of the junction left unmatched. Germline CDR1 reads SGHTS; CDR2 reads YDEGEE. The CDR3 covers 16 residues. The CDR3 sequence is CASSFSGTENSYEQYF. CDR3 in DNA: TGTGCCAGCAGCTTTTCTGGGACAGAGAACTCCTACGAGCAGTACTTC. Variable domain in full (rest from reference TRBV5-8 and TRBJ2-7): EAGVTQSPTHLIKTRGQQATLRCSPISGHTSVYWYQQALGLGLQFLLWYDEGEERNRGNFPPRFSGRQFPNYSSELNVNALELEDSALYLCASSFSGTENSYEQYFGPGTRLTVT.

The chain joins TRBV27 to TRBJ2-1, with D possibly TRBD1 on 5 matching bases. V shed 3 bases and J shed 7 bases, with 10 bases lying between them. This CDR3 is 13 amino acids long. Looked up from germline, CDR1 is MNHEY and CDR2 is SMNVEV (reference sequence). This chain's CDR3 is CASSFSDSNEQFF. CDR3 nucleotide sequence: TGTGCCAGCAGTTTCTCAGACAGTAATGAGCAGTTCTTC.

V and J are TRBV5-1 and TRBJ2-2, with D possibly matching TRBD1 (6 bases). With 1 base removed from V and 1 base from J, the gap between germline ends came to 8 bases. The CDR3 is 15 amino acids. Germline V gene sequence: CDR1 SGHRS, CDR2 YFSETQ. The CDR3 DNA sequence: TGCGCCAGCAGCTTGACGACAGGGAACACCGGGGAGCTGTTTTTT. Encoded protein: CASSLTTGNTGELFF.

This clone was detected once. This rearrangement joins TRBV13 to TRBJ1-1; TRBD1 agrees at 7 bases. With 5 bases clipped from V and 8 bases from J, the junction kept 11 bases outside the gene matches. The CDR3 length is 14 residues. The germline gives CDR1 PRHDT, CDR2 FYEKMQ (reference sequence). The CDR3 nucleotides read TGTGCCAGCAGCCCTACAACAGGGGAGCCCGAAGCTTTCTTT. As protein: CASSPTTGEPEAFF.

The sample holds one count of this clone. The V call is TRBV6-6, the J call TRBJ1-1; D may be TRBD1 (5 bases). Germline V lookup: CDR1 MNHNY, CDR2 SVGAGI (reference sequence). CDR3 length: 13 amino acids. V was trimmed by 0 bases and J by 6 bases, leaving 8 bases between them. The CDR3 sequence: CASSYSGRAEAFF. Written as DNA, the CDR3 is TGTGCCAGCAGTTACTCGGGCAGGGCTGAAGCTTTCTTT.

This clone has a single count. The chain couples TRBV6-5 to TRBJ2-3; D not certain. V was shortened by 2 bases and J by 0 bases, with 9 bases between the two germline ends. Germline CDR1 reads MNHEY; CDR2 reads SVGAGI. The CDR3 totals 15 residues. CDR3 in amino acids: CASSYQLSSTDTQYF. In nucleotides, the CDR3 is TGTGCCAGCAGTTACCAACTATCCAGCACAGATACGCAGTATTTT.

This chain connects TRBV6-4 to TRBJ1-2, with 7 positions matching TRBD1. CDR3 length: 16 residues. CDR1 is MRHNA, CDR2 SNTAGT, per germline. The J segment lost 0 bases and the V segment lost 6 bases, leaving 10 bases of the junction unmatched. The CDR3 sequence: CASRINPGQTNYGYTF. In nucleotides, the CDR3 is TGTGCCAGCAGGATTAATCCGGGACAGACTAACTATGGCTACACCTTC.

The chain has TRBV5-1 and TRBJ1-6, with a tentative D call TRBD1 (6 bases). CDR3 length equals 16 residues. The V and J ends lost 2 bases and 0 bases respectively, with 9 bases between them. Germline values: CDR1 SGHRS, CDR2 YFSETQ. CDR3 protein: CASSFGQSSYNSPLHF. Here the CDR3 DNA reads TGCGCCAGCAGCTTCGGACAGAGCTCCTATAATTCACCCCTCCACTTT.

The rearrangement links TRBV2 to TRBJ1-1, with TRBD1 matching over 8 bases. Germline V gene sequence: CDR1 SNHLY, CDR2 FYNNEI. This CDR3 has 16 residues. J was trimmed by 0 bases and V by 7 bases; bases with no gene match: 10. CDR3 in amino acids: CASNPGTGWMNTEAFF. CDR3 DNA: TGTGCCAGCAACCCCGGGACAGGTTGGATGAACACTGAAGCTTTCTTT.

The rearrangement links TRBV5-4 to TRBJ2-1; 11 bases align to TRBD1. The CDR3 has 15 residues. CDR1 is SGHNT and CDR2 is YYREEE in the germline V gene (reference sequence). V trimming: 4 bases; J trimming: 4 bases; junction bases outside the gene matches: 4. The CDR3 loop reads CASSSGTGGYNEQFF. CDR3 sequence (DNA): TGTGCCAGCAGCAGTGGGACAGGGGGATACAATGAGCAGTTCTTC.

CDR3 amino acids: CASSFNSRQGYSGNEQFF. In nucleotides, the CDR3 is TGCGCCAGCAGCTTCAACTCCAGACAGGGGTATTCGGGAAATGAGCAGTTCTTC. The chain couples TRBV5-1 to TRBJ2-1; 8 bases align to TRBD1. Germline CDR1 reads SGHRS; CDR2 reads YFSETQ. This CDR3 has 18 residues. The V gene end was trimmed by 2 bases and the J gene end by 7 bases; junction bases not matched to a gene: 17.

The chain employs TRBV6-5 and TRBJ2-4; 7 bases fit TRBD1. V was pared by 8 bases and J by 4 bases, with 5 bases of the junction left unmatched. This CDR3 region has 13 residues. The germline CDR1 and CDR2 sequences are MNHEY and SVGAGI. For the CDR3, the DNA is TGTGCCAGCGGAGGACAGGCAAAAAACATTCAGTACTTC. It codes for CASGGQAKNIQYF.

The count of this clone is one. CDR3 sequence (DNA): TGTGCCAGCAGTTACGGGGGGGACACTGAAGCTTTCTTT. This codes for CASSYGGDTEAFF. V is TRBV6-5 and J is TRBJ1-1, with D possibly matching TRBD1 (5 bases). Trimming removed 2 bases at V and 3 bases at J, with 7 bases between. This CDR3 has 13 residues. Germline-derived CDR1 and CDR2 are MNHEY and SVGAGI.

This clone was detected only once. J is TRBJ2-7 and V is TRBV6-6; 9 nucleotides align to TRBD1. The germline CDR1 and CDR2 sequences are MNHNY and SVGAGI (reference sequence). This CDR3 is 16 amino acids long. Losses at the gene ends were 2 bases for V and 3 bases for J; bases not matched to a gene: 8. The CDR3 nucleotides read TGTGCCAGCAGTTACGGCTTTGGACAGGGGCTCTACGAGCAGTACTTC. Translating it yields CASSYGFGQGLYEQYF.

The chain links TRBV5-4 to TRBJ1-4; 7 nucleotides line up with TRBD1. The germline V gene has CDR1 SGHNT and CDR2 YYREEE (reference sequence). The trim removed 0 bases at V and 5 bases at J, leaving 4 bases unmatched. The CDR3 sequence is 15 residues long. CDR3 region: CASSLAPGQNEKLFF. CDR3 nucleotide sequence: TGTGCCAGCAGCTTGGCACCGGGACAGAATGAAAAACTGTTTTTT.

In its sample, this clone was seen once. V gene TRBV6-1 combines with J gene TRBJ1-5, with D possibly matching TRBD1 (6 bases). The CDR3 extends over 14 amino acids. Trimming cost V 5 bases and J 2 bases, with 10 bases left between them. Germline CDR1 reads MNHNS; CDR2 reads SASEGT. CDR3 protein: CASSTGFRNQPQHF. The CDR3 DNA is TGTGCCAGCAGTACAGGGTTTCGCAATCAGCCCCAGCATTTT.

The rearrangement joins TRBV9 to TRBJ2-3; TRBD2 matches 13 bases. The J segment lost 4 bases and the V segment lost 0 bases, leaving 5 bases of the junction unmatched. CDR1 SGDLS and CDR2 YYNGEE come from the germline V gene. The CDR3 has 17 amino acids. The CDR3 DNA follows: TGTGCCAGCAGCGTAGTCGGACTAGCGGGAGTCCCAGATACGCAGTATTTT. Translation gives CASSVVGLAGVPDTQYF.

V is TRBV4-1 and J is TRBJ1-1; a possible D gene is TRBD1 (6 bases). Deletions cut 3 bases from V and 0 bases from J, with 20 bases between. The CDR3 has 18 residues. CDR1 is MGHRA, CDR2 YSYEKL, per germline. CDR3 in amino acids: CASSQRGAYREMNTEAFF. The DNA for the CDR3 is TGCGCCAGCAGCCAGAGAGGGGCTTACAGGGAAATGAACACTGAAGCTTTCTTT.

For the CDR3, the DNA is TGTGCCAGCGGAAGTCGACAAACCCAAGAGACCCAGTACTTC. This encodes CASGSRQTQETQYF. This chain links TRBV13 with TRBJ2-5; D unresolved. The length of the CDR3 is 14 residues. The V end was cut by 8 bases, the J end by 1 base, with 14 bases between. CDR1 is PRHDT and CDR2 is FYEKMQ in the germline V gene (reference sequence).

The J gene is TRBJ2-1, the V gene TRBV9; D unclear. Germline V lookup: CDR1 SGDLS, CDR2 YYNGEE. Between the trimmed V and J ends, which lost 0 bases and 1 base, there was a span of 8 bases. The CDR3 covers 15 residues. The DNA of the CDR3 is TGTGCCAGCAGCGTAGGTGTCGGGTCCTACAATGAGCAGTTCTTC. Protein: CASSVGVGSYNEQFF.

The chain uses TRBV27 and TRBJ1-1, with D uncertain. CDR1 and CDR2 (germline): MNHEY, SMNVEV (reference sequence). The CDR3 is 15 amino acids. The V and J ends lost 6 bases and 3 bases respectively, with 17 bases between them. CDR3 in DNA: TGTGCCAGCAGCCTCGCCGGGAGGTACGACACTGAAGCTTTCTTT. This translates into CASSLAGRYDTEAFF.

This chain links TRBV7-3 with TRBJ2-3, with 8 bases lining up with TRBD2. Trimming at V came to 5 bases and at J to 0 bases, leaving 10 bases not matched to a gene. The CDR3 loop spans 17 amino acids. Germline loops: CDR1 SGHTA, CDR2 FQGTGA. CDR3 bases: TGTGCCAGCAGCCTCGTCTCGGGGGGGGTTAGCACAGATACGCAGTATTTT. Protein product: CASSLVSGGVSTDTQYF.

The chain couples TRBV5-4 to TRBJ2-1, with no clear D. Germline V gene sequence: CDR1 SGHNT, CDR2 YYREEE (reference sequence). V was trimmed by 4 bases and J by 4 bases, leaving 6 bases between them. The CDR3 runs to 12 residues. As DNA, the CDR3 is TGTGCCAGCAGCCGAGAGTACAATGAGCAGTTCTTC. Amino acids: CASSREYNEQFF.

The CDR3 reads CASSIGAGQGGETQYF. For the CDR3, the DNA is TGTGCCAGTAGTATAGGTGCAGGACAGGGGGGTGAGACCCAGTACTTC. V gene TRBV19 combines with J gene TRBJ2-5; 10 bases map to TRBD1. This CDR3 has 16 amino acids. From germline, CDR1 is LNHDA and CDR2 SQIVND (reference sequence). Germline trimming cut 1 base from V and 5 bases from J; bases unmatched to any gene: 7.

V gene TRBV6-5 combines with J gene TRBJ2-2; D ambiguous. The CDR3 contains 14 residues. Germline V gene sequence: CDR1 MNHEY, CDR2 SVGAGI. Trimming left V 6 bases short and J 1 base short, with 9 bases between. CDR3 in DNA: TGTGCCAGCAGATTTTCTAGGAACACCGGGGAGCTGTTTTTT. Translation gives CASRFSRNTGELFF.

The V gene is TRBV4-1, the J gene TRBJ2-7; 8 bases are shared with TRBD1. This CDR3 has 15 amino acids. V was pared by 4 bases and J by 5 bases, with 10 bases of the junction left unmatched. CDR1 and CDR2 from the germline V gene are MGHRA and YSYEKL. CDR3 coding DNA: TGCGCCAGCAGCCGGCTCGGGACAGGTTTGAACGAGCAGTACTTC. Translation: CASSRLGTGLNEQYF.

The chain combines TRBV18 with TRBJ2-2, with D possibly being TRBD1 (6 bases). CDR3 length: 15 residues. CDR1 and CDR2 from the germline V gene are KGHSH and LQKENI. The V end was cut by 4 bases, the J end by 3 bases, with 12 bases between. Written as DNA, the CDR3 is TGTGCCAGCTCACATTCCGGGACATACACCGGGGAGCTGTTTTTT. This translates into CASSHSGTYTGELFF.